This entry features one TCR beta chain sequence. TCRdb's copy holds only in-frame clones and misses some; the assay was immunoSEQ multiplex PCR. Among more than 150,000 clones, about 85% were seen once, and the ten largest hold approximately 9.4%. The CDR3 has 14 amino acids. V shed 3 bases, J shed 5 bases, and the junction held 4 bases outside the gene matches. Germline V gene lookup returns CDR1 SGHVS and CDR2 FQNEAQ. This sample was included in a study of blood T cell repertoires in COVID-19. Turning to the study itself: Sample material is recorded as cDNA or gDNA derived from T cells, B-cell-depleted T cells, or PBMCs.

The rearrangement uses TRBV7-8 and TRBJ2-5; 9 bases agree with TRBD1. The material sequenced was peripheral blood. The clonotype comes from an elderly woman with acute or convalescent COVID-19. The CDR3 protein is CASSLTGGPETQYF. In nucleotides, the CDR3 is TGTGCCAGCAGCTTGACAGGGGGGCCGGAGACCCAGTACTTC.